These T cell receptor beta chains were read from a single sample in a study of blood T cell repertoires in COVID-19. Sequenced by immunoSEQ multiplex PCR; TCRdb stores in-frame clones only, minus some. The sample contains approximately 450,000 clones, approximately 90% of which appear only once. Sequenced sample: PBMCs or T cells enriched from blood (not recorded which). The source of these receptors is a man younger than 45 who had recovered from COVID-19. Both conserved end residues are trimmed from each CDR3.

J gene | V gene | CDR3 protein
TRBJ1-1 | TRBV11-2 | ASSIQIRETEAF
TRBJ1-6 | TRBV3-1/TRBV3-2 | ASSYLTATNSPLH
TRBJ1-3 | TRBV7-6 | ASSLAYRGQGNTIY
TRBJ2-1 | TRBV3-1/TRBV3-2 | ASSQGGGVNEQF
TRBJ2-3 | TRBV5-1 | ASDSGTSGKKNTQY
TRBJ2-1 | TRBV7-2 | ASSFPTDNEQF
TRBJ2-1 | TRBV7-9 | ASSSLAGAHNEQF
TRBJ1-1 | TRBV5-3 | VRSLPPADTEAF
TRBJ2-1 | TRBV28 | ASSGTSATNEQF
TRBJ1-5 | TRBV7-2 | ATKLTSGGVNQPQH
TRBJ1-2 | TRBV5-1 | ASSSGQGARGYT
TRBJ2-1 | TRBV5-1 | ASLPLAPLGNEQF
TRBJ2-3 | TRBV5-1 | ASEPGLAADTQY
TRBJ2-7 | TRBV27 | ASRTDRGRVYEQY
TRBJ2-1 | TRBV29-1 | SGTPFGASQSHEQF
TRBJ1-1 | TRBV5-1 | ASSLSGIWNTEAF
TRBJ1-1 | TRBV18 | ASSTGQGTTEAF
TRBJ1-6 | TRBV2 | ASSEALASPLH
TRBJ2-7 | TRBV13 | ASTWGTGSNEQY
TRBJ2-3 | TRBV4-2 | ASSQEDRGFPDTQY
TRBJ2-1 | TRBV28 | ASSSLGGPGVNEQF
TRBJ2-1 | TRBV5-4 | ASSLGGLVKLEQF
TRBJ1-2 | TRBV9 | ASSVELRGNYGYT
TRBJ1-6 | TRBV28 | ASSPHRDNSPLH
TRBJ2-7 | TRBV15 | ATSAPSTSGVTNEQY
TRBJ1-1 | TRBV25-1 | ASKLGQGSAF
TRBJ2-7 | TRBV19 | ATRRDRGTYEQY